This TCR beta chain was sequenced in a study of neurological immune-mediated disorders. TCRdb ran MiXCR on the 5' RACE reads and lists one entry per CDR3 protein. The repertoire has about 76,000 distinct CDR3 sequences, about 15% of them found once; the top ten carry 15%. This clonotype came up many times. CDR1 is MNHEY, CDR2 SMNVEV, per germline (reference sequence). The ends were cut back, 8 bases at V and 3 bases at J, with 16 bases in the middle. This CDR3 has 15 amino acids. The TCR sequence derives from a woman in her 40s in good health. The sample comprised PBMCs. The gene calls are TRBV27 and TRBJ2-2; tentatively, D is TRBD1 (6 bases). The CDR3 region is CASAPRKGDTGELFF. The CDR3 nucleotides are TGTGCCAGCGCCCCCCGCAAGGGGGACACCGGGGAGCTGTTTTTT.